This T cell receptor (beta chain) appears in the sequencing data of a study of T cells in narcolepsy. As for the study in general: Patients with NT1 or NT2 and healthy control donors were enrolled. Study-level results: Reportedly, autoreactive clonotypes were serially detected in patients' blood but not controls'.

J lost 5 bases, V lost 9 bases, and 8 bases had no gene match. The CDR3 length is 13 residues. Germline CDR1 PRHDT, CDR2 FYEKMQ (reference sequence). Assay used: immunoSEQ multiplex PCR; TCRdb lists only in-frame clones, some missing. Of about 24,000 clones listed, just over 60% were seen once; the top ten hold around 12%. As concerns this clone: Its antigen is unidentified.

This receptor was obtained from a human donor in good health. The sequencing input was memory (CD45RA-) CD4+ T cells from blood. The chain joins TRBV13 to TRBJ2-3; 7 bases align to TRBD1. The chain's CDR3 is CARRSDRKDTQYF. Here the CDR3 DNA reads TGTGCCAGACGATCGGACAGGAAAGATACGCAGTATTTT.